This T cell receptor beta chain was obtained from a study of OX40 agonist ivuxolimab in advanced cancers. Systemic immunosuppression or a history of autoimmune disease excluded patients. Sampling of blood occurred at baseline, cycle 4 day 1, and cycle 7 day 1. The CDR3 is 13 residues long. In germline, CDR1 is LNHDA, CDR2 SQIVND (reference sequence). The junction had 6 bases not matched to a gene; V was cut back by 5 bases and J by 8 bases. Sequencing was performed with immunoSEQ multiplex PCR; in TCRdb, only in-frame clones are kept and a portion is missing. In the table there are tens of thousands of clones, around 91% of which are singletons. Study-level results: The CD4+ and CD8+ T cells in the blood had expanded clonally by week 6 at 0.1 to 3.0 mg/kg.

This clone was seen once. The antigen is undetermined. The sequencing used CD4+ or CD8+ T cells sorted from blood, collected in a trial of the OX40 agonist ivuxolimab. The receptor's source is an adult with an advanced solid tumor such as melanoma, head and neck, liver or kidney cancer. The rearrangement links TRBV19 to TRBJ2-1; 7 bases line up with TRBD2. CDR3 residues: CASSLRGWDEQFF. The CDR3 region has the DNA TGTGCCAGTAGTTTGCGGGGGTGGGATGAGCAGTTCTTC.